A selection of T cell receptor beta chains follows, all from one sample in a study of shared clonotypes between healthy human individuals. Produced via immunoSEQ multiplex PCR; TCRdb's table is partial and in-frame only. The table includes a few million clones, just under 95% detected once. Sequencing input: naive CD4+ T cells from PBMCs. The receptors originated from a man aged 18 to 29 in good health. Some clones in this sample may be carry-over from other donors' samples. Both conserved end residues are part of each CDR3. The D gene is left open where the match is weak. The size of a clone is reported for some rows only, either as once, few or many, or as a class for expanded clones.

D gene	clone size	V gene	J gene	CDR3 DNA	CDR3 protein
NA	NA	TRBV30	TRBJ2-1	TGTGCCTGGGCTATCTCCTACAATGAGCAGTTCTTC	CAWAISYNEQFF
TRBD2	NA	TRBV5-1	TRBJ2-7	TGCGCCAGCAGCTTGGATGCTAGCGGAACCGCGACCTACGAGCAGTACTTC	CASSLDASGTATYEQYF
TRBD1	NA	TRBV30	TRBJ1-3	TGTGCCTGGAAGAGCGGGACAGGGACTGGAAACACCATATATTTT	CAWKSGTGTGNTIYF
NA	NA	TRBV29-1	TRBJ2-7	TGCAGCGTTGCAGGTTACTCCTACGAGCAGTACTTC	CSVAGYSYEQYF
NA	NA	TRBV28	TRBJ2-7	TGTGCCAGCAGAACAAGCGGGTCCTACGAGCAGTACTTC	CASRTSGSYEQYF
TRBD2	NA	TRBV2	TRBJ2-1	TGTGCCAGCAGTGTCTCTCTAGCGGGGATAAATGAGCAGTTCTTC	CASSVSLAGINEQFF
TRBD1	NA	TRBV6-4	TRBJ1-1	TGTGCCAGCAGACTCGATAACAGGGGGAGGGCTTTCTTT	CASRLDNRGRAFF
NA	NA	TRBV7-9	TRBJ1-6	TGTGCCAGCAGCCCCTACAGGGATACACCCCTCCACTTT	CASSPYRDTPLHF
NA	NA	TRBV28	TRBJ1-5	TGTGCCAGCAGTCCTATGGAGCAGCCCCAGCATTTT	CASSPMEQPQHF
TRBD1	NA	TRBV18	TRBJ1-4	TGTGCCAGCTCCCAAACGACAGGGGGGGAAGAAAAACTGTTTTTT	CASSQTTGGEEKLFF
NA	NA	TRBV7-9	TRBJ1-6	TGTGCCAGCAGCTACACCAGCGGAATTTCACCCCTCCACTTT	CASSYTSGISPLHF
TRBD2	NA	TRBV10-2	TRBJ2-1	TGCGCCAGCACCCGTCTAGCGGGAGTGGGGTCCTACAATGAGCAGTTCTTC	CASTRLAGVGSYNEQFF
NA	once	TRBV6-5	TRBJ1-2	TGTGCCAGCAGCCCCTCTCGGACGGTGTATGGCTACACCTTC	CASSPSRTVYGYTF
NA	NA	TRBV7-6	TRBJ2-3	TGTGCCAGCAGCTTAGCCCAGGGGGATACGCAGTATTTT	CASSLAQGDTQYF
NA	NA	TRBV6-6	TRBJ1-5	TGTGCCAGCAGTTACCCGGGCCAGCCCCAGCATTTT	CASSYPGQPQHF
TRBD1	NA	TRBV25-1	TRBJ2-7	TGTGCCAGCAGGGCCGCCAGACAGGGTGCAGGCGAGCAGTACTTC	CASRAARQGAGEQYF
NA	NA	TRBV28	TRBJ2-2	TGTGCCAGCAGTTTGAGGGATCTGTCCGGGGAGCTGTTTTTT	CASSLRDLSGELFF
TRBD2	NA	TRBV27	TRBJ2-7	TGTGCCAGCCCGGTCGGGGCGATTATGTCGCTAGCGGGTGACTACGAGCAGTACTTC	CASPVGAIMSLAGDYEQYF
TRBD2	NA	TRBV5-4	TRBJ2-3	TGTGCCAGCAGCTTGTACGCGGGAGGGTACACAGATACGCAGTATTTT	CASSLYAGGYTDTQYF
NA	NA	TRBV6-6	TRBJ1-5	TGTGCCAGCAGTTACTTTGGCGGCAGGAGCAATCAGCCCCAGCATTTT	CASSYFGGRSNQPQHF
NA	NA	TRBV9	TRBJ1-6	TGTGCCAGCAGCGCTCGGATGGATTCACCCCTCCACTTT	CASSARMDSPLHF
NA	NA	TRBV5-8	TRBJ1-4	TGTGCCAGCAGCTTGGTCCATCGCCGGGAAAAACTGTTTTTT	CASSLVHRREKLFF
NA	NA	TRBV7-8	TRBJ2-1	TGTGCCAGCAGCTCCCAGTCGGTGAGGTCCTACAATGAGCAGTTCTTC	CASSSQSVRSYNEQFF
NA	NA	TRBV11-3	TRBJ2-3	TGTGCCAGCAGCGTCGGGACAACGGCGCAGTATTTT	CASSVGTTAQYF
TRBD2	NA	TRBV7-2	TRBJ2-7	TGTGCCAGCAGCCCAGTAGCGGGGACCTACGAGCAGTACTTC	CASSPVAGTYEQYF